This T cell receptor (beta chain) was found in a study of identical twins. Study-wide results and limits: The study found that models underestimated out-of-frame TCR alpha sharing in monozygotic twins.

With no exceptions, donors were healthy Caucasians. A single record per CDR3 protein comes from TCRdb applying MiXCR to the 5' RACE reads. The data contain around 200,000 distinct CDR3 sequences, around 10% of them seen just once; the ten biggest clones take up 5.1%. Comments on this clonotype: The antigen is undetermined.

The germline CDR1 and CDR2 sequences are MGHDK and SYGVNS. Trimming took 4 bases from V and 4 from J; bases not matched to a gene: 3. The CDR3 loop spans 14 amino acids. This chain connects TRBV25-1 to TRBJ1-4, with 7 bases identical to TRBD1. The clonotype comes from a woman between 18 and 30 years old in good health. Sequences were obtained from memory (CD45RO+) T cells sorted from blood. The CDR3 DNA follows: TGTGCCAGCAGTGCGACAGGGATTAATGAAAAACTGTTTTTT. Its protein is CASSATGINEKLFF.